The TCR beta chain described here comes from a study of T cells in Graves' hyperthyroidism and ophthalmopathy. General observations from the study: It was a median approximately 7.1 months before onset that the model predicted ophthalmopathy. Among clonotypes expanded in thyroid above 0.001, most were also found in blood.

Amplification of TCR beta CDR3 regions was performed using RNA transcripts as template. The HTBI primer set was used in a first-round RT-PCR of the TCR CDR3. TCRdb ran MiXCR on the multiplex PCR reads and lists one entry per CDR3 protein. This sample has tens of thousands of distinct CDR3 sequences; 45% to 65% occur once, and the top ten carry 34%. Among the patients, aged 18 to 65, hyperthyroidism was newly diagnosed and had lasted under 2 months. The CDR3 totals 14 residues. Per germline, CDR1 LNHDA and CDR2 SQIVND (reference sequence). V was clipped by 4 bases and J by 9 bases; unmatched bases: 9. In this sample, this clonotype turned up a few times. Its antigen is undetermined.

The chain couples TRBV19 to TRBJ2-5; 9 bases are shared with TRBD1. This clonotype was obtained from a man in his late teens or twenties with Graves' hyperthyroidism. Sequences were obtained from peripheral blood or thyroid tissue (not recorded which). The DNA for the CDR3 is TGTGCCAGTAGTACAACAGGGGGCAATCAGCCCCAGTACTTC. Its translation: CASSTTGGNQPQYF.